This T cell receptor beta chain was captured by sequencing in a study of response to subunit inactivated influenza vaccine. Overall study findings and caveats: Only a handful of new T cells, the authors suggested, are recruited with each seasonal influenza vaccination.

This clonotype occurred a few times. Its cognate antigen is unknown. TCRdb reanalysed the RT-PCR reads using MiXCR and keeps one entry per CDR3 protein. The data hold over 150,000 distinct CDR3 sequences, with roughly 10% observed a single time. The sequence derives from a man aged 50-75 years who received an inactivated influenza vaccine. The sample was CD8+ T cells sorted from PBMCs, taken around 25 months after vaccination.

This CDR3 reads CASSLSDETQYF. The DNA of the CDR3 is TGTGCCAGCAGTCTCAGTGATGAGACCCAGTACTTC. The rearrangement uses TRBV6-6 and TRBJ2-5; D not certain. The CDR3 contains 12 residues. CDR1 and CDR2 (germline): MNHNY, SVGAGI (reference sequence). V lost 5 bases and J lost 5, with 9 bases in between.